This TCR beta chain was sequenced during a study of shared clonotypes between healthy human individuals. Study-level information: CD4 naive and CD4 memory each took three plates per donor, while CD8 naive took two and CD8 memory one.

Only in-frame clones appear in the TCRdb table, and some are missing; sequencing was by immunoSEQ multiplex PCR. Here the sample spans 950,000 to 1,300,000 clones, 75% being singletons. V lost 3 bases and J 3 bases, leaving 3 bases between the germline ends. The length of the CDR3 is 11 residues. Germline CDR1 DFQATT, CDR2 SNEGSKA (reference sequence). Findings and caveats of the study: For naive CD4 cells, roughly 5% of clonotypes were shared across a handful of donors. Clonotypes which were not shared had lower generation probabilities than clonotypes that all four donors shared.

Concerning this clone: Its antigen is undetermined.

This receptor was taken from a man between 18 and 35 years old in good health. The sample was memory CD4+ T cells sorted from blood. As for subset: CD45RA-negative fraction. This chain connects TRBV20-1 to TRBJ1-5, with D uncertain. For the CDR3, the DNA is TGCAGTGCTAGCTACAATCAGCCCCAGCATTTT. Its translation is CSASYNQPQHF.